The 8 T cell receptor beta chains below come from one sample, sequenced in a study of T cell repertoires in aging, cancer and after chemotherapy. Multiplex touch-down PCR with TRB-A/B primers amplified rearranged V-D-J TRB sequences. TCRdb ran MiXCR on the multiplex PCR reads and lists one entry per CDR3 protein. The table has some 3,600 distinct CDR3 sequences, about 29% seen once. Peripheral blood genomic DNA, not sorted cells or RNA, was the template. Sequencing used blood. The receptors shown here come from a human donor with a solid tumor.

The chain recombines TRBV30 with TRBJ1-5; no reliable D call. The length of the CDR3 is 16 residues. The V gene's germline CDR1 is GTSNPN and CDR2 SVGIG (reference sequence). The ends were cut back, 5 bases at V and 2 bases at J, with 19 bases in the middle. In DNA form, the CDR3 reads TGTGCCTGGCCCCTAGTGGGTACGGGAGGCAATCAGCCCCAGCATTTT. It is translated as CAWPLVGTGGNQPQHF. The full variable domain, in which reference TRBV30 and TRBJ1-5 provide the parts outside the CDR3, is SQTIHQWPATLVQPVGSPLSLECTVEGTSNPNLYWYRQAAGRGLQLLFYSVGIGQISSEVPQNLSASRPQDRQFILSSKKLLLSDSGFYLCAWPLVGTGGNQPQHFGDGTRLSIL.

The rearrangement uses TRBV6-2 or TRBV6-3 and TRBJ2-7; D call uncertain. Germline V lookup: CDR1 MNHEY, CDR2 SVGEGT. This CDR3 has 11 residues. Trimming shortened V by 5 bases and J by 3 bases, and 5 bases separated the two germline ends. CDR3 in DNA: TGTGCCAGCAGTCTACACTACGAGCAGTACTTC. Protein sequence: CASSLHYEQYF.

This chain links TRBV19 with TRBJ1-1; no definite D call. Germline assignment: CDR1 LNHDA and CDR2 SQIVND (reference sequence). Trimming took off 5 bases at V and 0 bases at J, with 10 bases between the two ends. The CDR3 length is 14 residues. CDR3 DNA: TGTGCCAGTAGTCGCCAGGAGATGAACACTGAAGCTTTCTTT. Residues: CASSRQEMNTEAFF.

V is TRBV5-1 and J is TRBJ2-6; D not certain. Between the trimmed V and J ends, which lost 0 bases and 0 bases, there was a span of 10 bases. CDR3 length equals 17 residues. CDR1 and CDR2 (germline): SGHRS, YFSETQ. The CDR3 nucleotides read TGCGCCAGCAGCTTGGACGCGCTAGGCTCTGGGGCCAACGTCCTGACTTTC. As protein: CASSLDALGSGANVLTF.

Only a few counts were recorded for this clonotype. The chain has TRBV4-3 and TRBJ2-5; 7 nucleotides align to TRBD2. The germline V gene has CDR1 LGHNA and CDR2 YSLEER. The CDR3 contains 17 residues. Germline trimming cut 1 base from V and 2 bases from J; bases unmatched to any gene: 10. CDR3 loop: CASSQGVGEGSQETQYF. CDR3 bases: TGCGCCAGCAGCCAAGGGGTCGGGGAGGGGAGTCAAGAGACCCAGTACTTC.

The CDR3, as DNA: TGTGCCAGCAGCTTGTTGGGTAGGGAGGACACTGAAGCTTTCTTT. This gives the protein CASSLLGREDTEAFF. The V gene is TRBV5-6, the J gene TRBJ1-1; D uncertain. The germline CDR1 and CDR2 sequences are SGHDT and YYEEEE. The CDR3 length is 15 residues. Trimming cost V 1 base and J 3 bases, with 13 bases left between them.

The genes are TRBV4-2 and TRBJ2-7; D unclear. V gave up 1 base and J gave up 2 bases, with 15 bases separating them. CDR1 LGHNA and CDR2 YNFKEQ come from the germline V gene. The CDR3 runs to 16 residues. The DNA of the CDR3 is TGTGCCAGCAGCCAAGTTGTAACCGGCAGCGCCTACGAGCAGTACTTC. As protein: CASSQVVTGSAYEQYF.

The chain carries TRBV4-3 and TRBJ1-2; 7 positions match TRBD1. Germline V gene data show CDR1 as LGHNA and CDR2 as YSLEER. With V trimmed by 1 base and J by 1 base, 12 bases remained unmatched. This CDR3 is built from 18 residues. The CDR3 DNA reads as TGCGCCAGCAGCCAAGCTCCCCGACTCACAGGGGATAACTATGGCTACACCTTC. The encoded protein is CASSQAPRLTGDNYGYTF.